The clone carrying this T cell receptor (beta chain) was recorded a few times. Antigen: not known. This record belongs to a study of beta chain features in type 1 diabetes. General study points: Individuals with type 1 diabetes displayed fewer insertions and more deletions at VDJ junctions. Shorter TCRB CDR3s, moderately but significantly so, were found in Type 1 diabetes patients in all four CD4+ subsets. A greater similarity of naive, central memory and Treg TCRB repertoires was seen among patients than among healthy donors.

Reverse transcribing all isolated RNA meant expressed TCRB transcripts were sequenced. Each sample of naive, central memory or regulatory T cells had, on average, roughly 3.4 million reads. Only in-frame clones appear in the TCRdb table, and some are missing; sequencing was by immunoSEQ multiplex PCR. The repertoire holds roughly 230,000 clones, with around 10% as singletons. This receptor was obtained from a woman under 30 in good health. Source material: naive CD4+ T cells from blood.

For the CDR3, the DNA is TGCAGCGTCCACACTAGCGGGAGACGCGATGAGCAGTTCTTC. Protein product: CSVHTSGRRDEQFF. This rearrangement joins TRBV29-1 to TRBJ2-1; TRBD2 agrees at 11 bases. The CDR3 has 14 residues. Losses at the gene ends were 6 bases for V and 8 bases for J; bases not matched to a gene: 9. Per the germline V gene, CDR1 is SQVTM and CDR2 is ANQGSEA.